This T cell receptor beta chain stems from a study of T cells in tuberculosis. Cells were sorted from thawed PBMC rested overnight and stained with GMM-loaded CD1B tetramer, viability dye and anti-CD3. The lipid loaded on the CD1B tetramers was C32 glucose monomycolate from Rhodococcus equi. Each donor contributed roughly 100,000 sorted tetramer-negative cells. Produced via immunoSEQ multiplex PCR; TCRdb's table is partial and in-frame only. The repertoire includes roughly 61,000 clones, approximately 91% of them detected once, and just over 20% sits in the top ten. The sample was CD1b-GMM tetramer-negative cells sorted from PBMCs. The clonotype was recovered from an adult woman with latent tuberculosis.

In DNA form, the CDR3 reads TGTGCCAGCAGCTTACAGACAATCGGTGAAAAACTGTTTTTT. It is translated as CASSLQTIGEKLFF. The gene calls are TRBV11-2 and TRBJ1-4; D gene ambiguous. V was pared by 2 bases and J by 7 bases, with 11 bases between. This CDR3 comprises 14 residues. CDR1 SGHAT and CDR2 FQNNGV come from the germline V gene.